This paragraph covers one TCR beta chain sequence. What it binds is not known. This entry is derived from a study of cytomegalovirus exposure and HLA in healthy donors. Trimming shortened V by 7 bases and J by 7 bases, and 14 bases separated the two germline ends. This CDR3 is 14 amino acids long. CDR1 SEHNR and CDR2 FQNEAQ come from the germline V gene (reference sequence). PCR employed 60 Vbeta and 13 Jbeta primers. Assay: immunoSEQ multiplex PCR; the TCRdb copy retains only in-frame clones and omits some. The repertoire has about 190,000 clones, 65% to 85% of them found once; the top ten carry roughly 1.6%. General study results and limits: As a later analysis showed, several of the most significant clusters appeared to be linked to common viral pathogens. An analysis that was carried out later associated some 17,000 TCR beta sequences with HLA alleles at 0.05 false discovery rate.

This TCR was sampled from a woman aged 18-30 years in good health and CMV-seronegative. This chain uses TRBV7-9 with TRBJ1-6; D gene ambiguous. Sequenced: PBMCs. In DNA, the CDR3 is TGTGCCAGCAACGTGGGAGGCAGCAATTCACCCCTCCACTTT. Protein product: CASNVGGSNSPLHF.